The T cell receptor beta chain described here comes from a study of T cell repertoires in ileal Crohn's disease. Study in general: Patients had a median approximately 7.8-year disease duration, and roughly 32% were active smokers. About half of patients got postoperative therapy: under twelve thiopurines, some 19 anti-TNF.

This clone has only one observation. The antigen is unknown. Study-wide findings and caveats: Compared with CD4 T cells, sorted CD8 cells carried more expanded clones. Compared with non-smokers, active smokers at surgery showed more clonal expansions.

Some clones are missing from TCRdb's copy, which holds only in-frame ones; the method was immunoSEQ multiplex PCR. The sample holds about 1,700 clones; roughly four fifths are singletons and the top ten take about 10%. The sequence was obtained from an adult with Crohn's disease. Specimen: ileal tissue.

CDR3 DNA sequence: TGTGCCTGGAGTAGGGGGCTAACCTACGAGCAGTACTTC. Translating gives CAWSRGLTYEQYF. V usage is TRBV30 and J usage is TRBJ2-7; 7 positions agree with TRBD1. CDR1 is GTSNPN and CDR2 is SVGIG in the germline V gene (reference sequence). This CDR3 spans 13 amino acids. V shed 2 bases and J 2 bases; nucleotides not matched to a gene: 3.